These T cell receptor beta chains were read from a single sample in a study of blood T cells in healthy people across ages. TCRdb re-called the 5' RACE reads with MiXCR, one entry per CDR3 protein. The table includes hundreds of thousands of distinct CDR3 sequences, 32% detected once. The sequenced sample consisted of blood. These receptors came from a woman of 80 years or more in good health. CDR3s include the opening cysteine and the closing phenylalanine or tryptophan.

TRBJ2-1,TRBV5-1,CASSLGGTSGGAAYNEQFF
TRBJ1-6,TRBV2,CASSGLGTNSPLHF
TRBJ2-2,TRBV9,CASSVATAAGELFF
TRBJ1-2,TRBV4-2,CASSQEQYRAPRTYGYTF
TRBJ2-3,TRBV20-1,CSATRGDWITDTQYF
TRBJ2-7,TRBV4-2,CASSPGQGNYEQYF
TRBJ2-1,TRBV15,CATSSSPRGDEQFF
TRBJ2-1,TRBV7-6,CASSWDRVNNEQFF
TRBJ1-4,TRBV18,CASSHSATNEKLFF
TRBJ2-2,TRBV27,CASSLLGGSNTGELLF
TRBJ2-1,TRBV4-3,CASSQANRANEQFF
TRBJ2-1,TRBV7-2,CASSIRDVKFF
TRBJ2-5,TRBV5-1,CASSLGQGGPETQYF
TRBJ2-1,TRBV18,CACSPRLYTEQFF
TRBJ1-5,TRBV4-2,CASSQETGLNQPQHF
TRBJ2-7,TRBV5-1,CASSWGGQGHEQYF
TRBJ2-3,TRBV20-1,CSASGGGDTQYF
TRBJ1-1,TRBV7-9,CASSLTTGNTEAFF
TRBJ1-2,TRBV7-2,CASSLVGGPNGYTF
TRBJ1-2,TRBV6-1,CASKTAPGHGYTF
TRBJ1-2,TRBV20-1,CSARDQAGASYGYTF
TRBJ2-1,TRBV3-1,CASSRDSLGNEQFF
TRBJ2-6,TRBV6-6,CASSRGRGAGANVLTF
TRBJ2-3,TRBV10-3,CATSESGTDSTDTQYF